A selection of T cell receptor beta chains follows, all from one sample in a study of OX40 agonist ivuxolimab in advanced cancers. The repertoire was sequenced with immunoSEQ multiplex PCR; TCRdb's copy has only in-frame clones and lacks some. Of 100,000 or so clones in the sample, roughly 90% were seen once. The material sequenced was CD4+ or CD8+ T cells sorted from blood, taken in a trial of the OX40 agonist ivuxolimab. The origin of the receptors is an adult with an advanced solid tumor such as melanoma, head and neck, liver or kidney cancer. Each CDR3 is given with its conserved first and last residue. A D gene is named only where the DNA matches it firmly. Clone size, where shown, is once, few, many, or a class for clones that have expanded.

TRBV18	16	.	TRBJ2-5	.	TGTGCCAGCTCACCACGTCTTCAGGAGACAAAAGAGACCCAGTACTTC	CASSPRLQETKETQYF
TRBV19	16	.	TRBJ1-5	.	TGTGCCAGTAGTACGGTCCGACAGGCCTACAATCAGCCCCAGCATTTT	CASSTVRQAYNQPQHF
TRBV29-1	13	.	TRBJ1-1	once	TGCAGCTCCCACCTAGGGCAGAACACTGAAGCTTTCTTT	CSSHLGQNTEAFF
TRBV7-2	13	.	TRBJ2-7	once	TGTGCCAGCAGCTTAGTTGGGGGCTACGAGCAGTACTTC	CASSLVGGYEQYF
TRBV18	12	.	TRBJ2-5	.	TGTGCCAGCTCACCGATCCAAGAGACCCAGTACTTC	CASSPIQETQYF
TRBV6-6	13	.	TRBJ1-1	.	TGTGCCAGCCGCGACAGAACGAACACTGAAGCTTTCTTT	CASRDRTNTEAFF
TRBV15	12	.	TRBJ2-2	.	TGTGCCACCAGCAGAGATATCGGGGAGCTGTTTTTT	CATSRDIGELFF
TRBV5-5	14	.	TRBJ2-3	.	TGTGCCAGCACCCCGGCCCCGGGCACAGATACGCAGTATTTT	CASTPAPGTDTQYF
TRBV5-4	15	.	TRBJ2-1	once	TGTGCCAGCAGCTTGTGGGCAAGGGTGGACAATGAGCAGTTCTTC	CASSLWARVDNEQFF
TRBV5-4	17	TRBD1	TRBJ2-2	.	TGTGCCAGCAGCGCCCCCGGGACAGGGAGCGGGAACGGGGAGCTGTTTTTT	CASSAPGTGSGNGELFF
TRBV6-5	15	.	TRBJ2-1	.	TGTGCCAGCAGTTACTTCGGGGTGCGGGACAATGAGCAGTTCTTC	CASSYFGVRDNEQFF
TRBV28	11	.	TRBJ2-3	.	TGTGCCAGCAGCTCCCCAGATACGCAGTATTTT	CASSSPDTQYF
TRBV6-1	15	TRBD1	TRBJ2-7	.	TGTGCCAGCAGCCCCCTGGGACAGGTAACCTACGAGCAGTACTTC	CASSPLGQVTYEQYF
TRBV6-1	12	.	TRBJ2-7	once	TGTGCTATAGTACGGAGCTCCTACGAGCAGTACTTC	CAIVRSSYEQYF
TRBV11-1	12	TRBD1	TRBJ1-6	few	TGTGCCAGCAGCTTTGGGACAGCGCCCCTCCACTTT	CASSFGTAPLHF
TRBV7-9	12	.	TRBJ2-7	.	TGTGCCAGCACCCTATCGACGGGTTGGCAGTACTTC	CASTLSTGWQYF
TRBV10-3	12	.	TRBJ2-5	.	TGTGCCATCAGTGAGGCGGAAGGGACCCAGTACTTC	CAISEAEGTQYF
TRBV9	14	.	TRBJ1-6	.	TGTGCCAGCAGCCCCAGGGAGTATAATTCACCCCTCCACTTT	CASSPREYNSPLHF